The source of this TCR beta chain is a study of T cells in tumors after PD-1 blockade. The CDR3 loop spans 13 amino acids. J gave up 6 bases and V 5 bases, and 4 bases lay outside the gene matches. Looked up from germline, CDR1 is LNHDA and CDR2 is SQIVND (reference sequence). Here immunoSEQ multiplex PCR was the method, and the copy in TCRdb shows in-frame clones only, minus some. The table records approximately 45,000 clones, 65% to 85% of them present only once. Material: PBMCs, obtained before anti-PD-1 therapy. The chain is built from TRBV19 and TRBJ2-7, with 10 bases identical to TRBD1. The receptor was isolated from a human donor with advanced basal cell or squamous cell carcinoma (not recorded which). DNA of the CDR3: TGTGCCAGTAGTCGGGACAGGGGTTTCGAGCAGTACTTC. It codes for CASSRDRGFEQYF.